Reported below is one T cell receptor beta chain. In the original analysis: Estimated nucleated cell counts came from reference gene primer amplification. Generated by immunoSEQ multiplex PCR, the TCRdb table keeps only in-frame clones and is missing some. That table supplies the V and J calls and clone size; D and trimming were determined from the DNA. The profile shows 14,000 or so clones, 83% of them singletons. The sample belongs to a study of blood T cell repertoires in COVID-19. In the study overall: Some COVID-19 samples were acute and others convalescent; all came from the United States, Italy and Spain. PBMCs, B-cell-depleted T cells, or T cells were the source of the cDNA or gDNA that made up the material.

This CDR3 has 14 residues. The V end lost 2 bases, the J end lost 0 bases, and 8 bases lay between the germline ends. Germline CDR1 is SGDLS and CDR2 is YYNGEE. The sample consisted of peripheral blood. The chain is built from TRBV9 and TRBJ2-5; D unclear. The receptor was derived from a woman aged 55 to 70 with acute or convalescent COVID-19. The CDR3 DNA reads TGTGCCAGCAGCGTGTCACCGGACCAAGAGACCCAGTACTTC. Encoded protein: CASSVSPDQETQYF.